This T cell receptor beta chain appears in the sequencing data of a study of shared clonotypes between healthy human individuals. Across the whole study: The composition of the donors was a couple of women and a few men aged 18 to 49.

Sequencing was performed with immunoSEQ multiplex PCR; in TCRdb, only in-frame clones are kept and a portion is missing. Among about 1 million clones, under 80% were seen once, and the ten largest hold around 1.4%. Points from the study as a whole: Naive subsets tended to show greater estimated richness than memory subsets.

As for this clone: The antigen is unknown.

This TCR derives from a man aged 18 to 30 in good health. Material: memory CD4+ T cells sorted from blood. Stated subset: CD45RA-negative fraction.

The CDR3 region has the DNA TGTGCCAGCTCCCCGCGTCAGGAAAACACAGATACGCAGTATTTT. Translation gives CASSPRQENTDTQYF. The chain links TRBV18 to TRBJ2-3; D unresolved. V lost 6 bases to trimming and J lost 2 bases, with 15 bases between them. This CDR3 comprises 15 residues. CDR1 and CDR2 (germline): KGHSH, LQKENI.